A selection of T cell receptor beta chains follows, all from one sample in a study of human T cells and chemical hapten exposure. In TCRdb, the RACE reads were re-called with MiXCR into one record per CDR3 protein. The data show tens of thousands of distinct CDR3 sequences, 25% to 40% seen once. The sample consisted of whole blood, taken in connection with sensitization to the hapten diphenylcyclopropenone (DPC). These receptors all come from a middle-aged man with alopecia areata. Some clones in this sample may be carry-over from other donors' samples. The CDR3 runs from the conserved cysteine through the conserved F or W. The order of the fields is CDR3 length, clone size, V gene, D gene, J gene, CDR3 DNA, CDR3 protein. The D gene is left open where the match is weak. Rows give clone size only sometimes, using once, few, many, or a class for an expanded clone.

len: 13; abundance: NA; v_gene: TRBV27; d_gene: NA; j_gene: TRBJ2-3; CDR3nt: TGTGCCAGCAGTCTCCCGAGTCTGGATACGCAGTATTTT; CDR3aa: CASSLPSLDTQYF
len: 14; abundance: few; v_gene: TRBV12-3/TRBV12-4; d_gene: TRBD1; j_gene: TRBJ1-4; CDR3nt: TGTGCCAGCAGCGACAGGGGGATGTCTGAAAAACTGTTTTTT; CDR3aa: CASSDRGMSEKLFF
len: 15; abundance: NA; v_gene: TRBV10-2; d_gene: NA; j_gene: TRBJ1-2; CDR3nt: TGCGCCAGCAGAGTTACCGGGACAAATGGACCTGGCTACACCTTC; CDR3aa: CASRVTGTNGPGYTF
len: 15; abundance: NA; v_gene: TRBV6-5; d_gene: TRBD2; j_gene: TRBJ2-1; CDR3nt: TGTGCCAGCAGCCCAGGGAGGGGCGGCCACAATGAGCAGTTCTTC; CDR3aa: CASSPGRGGHNEQFF
len: 16; abundance: few; v_gene: TRBV10-3; d_gene: TRBD1; j_gene: TRBJ1-5; CDR3nt: TGTGCCATCAGTGCTAAGGACAGGGGGCAAGGTCAGCCCCAGCATTTT; CDR3aa: CAISAKDRGQGQPQHF
len: 16; abundance: few; v_gene: TRBV12-3/TRBV12-4; d_gene: TRBD1; j_gene: TRBJ2-4; CDR3nt: TGTGCCAGCAGGGAGACAGGGGGCGGGAGCAAAAACATTCAGTACTTC; CDR3aa: CASRETGGGSKNIQYF
len: 12; abundance: NA; v_gene: TRBV6-6; d_gene: TRBD1; j_gene: TRBJ1-1; CDR3nt: TGTGCCAGCAGTAGGACAGGGGCTGAAGCTTTCTTT; CDR3aa: CASSRTGAEAFF
len: 15; abundance: NA; v_gene: TRBV27; d_gene: TRBD1; j_gene: TRBJ2-3; CDR3nt: TGTGCCAGCAGTTTAGGGGACAGCCGCACAGATACGCAGTATTTT; CDR3aa: CASSLGDSRTDTQYF
len: 11; abundance: NA; v_gene: TRBV20-1; d_gene: NA; j_gene: TRBJ2-7; CDR3nt: TGCAGTGCGTCGGACCACTACGAGCAGTACTTC; CDR3aa: CSASDHYEQYF
len: 17; abundance: few; v_gene: TRBV6-5; d_gene: NA; j_gene: TRBJ1-2; CDR3nt: TGTGCCAGCAGTTCAATATTCGGGGCAGCCACTAACTATGGCTACACCTTC; CDR3aa: CASSSIFGAATNYGYTF
len: 14; abundance: few; v_gene: TRBV30; d_gene: TRBD1; j_gene: TRBJ1-2; CDR3nt: TGTGCCTGGAGCAGGACAGGTTCGACGGGGGGCTACACCTTC; CDR3aa: CAWSRTGSTGGYTF
len: 13; abundance: NA; v_gene: TRBV12-3/TRBV12-4; d_gene: NA; j_gene: TRBJ2-3; CDR3nt: TGTGCCAGCAGTGCCGGGGCACAAGATACGCAGTATTTT; CDR3aa: CASSAGAQDTQYF
len: 17; abundance: NA; v_gene: TRBV28; d_gene: TRBD1; j_gene: TRBJ1-4; CDR3nt: TGTGCCAGCAGTTTAAGTGGGACAGGGGCAACTAATGAAAAACTGTTTTTT; CDR3aa: CASSLSGTGATNEKLFF
len: 14; abundance: once; v_gene: TRBV28; d_gene: NA; j_gene: TRBJ2-1; CDR3nt: TGTGCCAGCCACTCTAGCCGGAGGGCCGTTAGGCAGTTCTTC; CDR3aa: CASHSSRRAVRQFF
len: 17; abundance: NA; v_gene: TRBV7-8; d_gene: TRBD2; j_gene: TRBJ2-5; CDR3nt: TGTGCCAGCAGCTTAGGGGGACTAGCGGGTTTCCGAGAGACCCAGTACTTC; CDR3aa: CASSLGGLAGFRETQYF
len: 12; abundance: NA; v_gene: TRBV6-6; d_gene: NA; j_gene: TRBJ1-1; CDR3nt: TGTGCCAGCAGTTACGGGCTAACTGAAGCTTTCTTT; CDR3aa: CASSYGLTEAFF
len: 17; abundance: NA; v_gene: TRBV15; d_gene: NA; j_gene: TRBJ2-6; CDR3nt: TGTGCCACCAGCAGAGATCAAGGATTCTCTGGGGCCAACGTCCTGACTTTC; CDR3aa: CATSRDQGFSGANVLTF
len: 15; abundance: NA; v_gene: TRBV7-9; d_gene: TRBD1; j_gene: TRBJ2-2; CDR3nt: TGTGCCAGCAGCTTGGGACAGGGAGACACCGGGGAGCTGTTTTTT; CDR3aa: CASSLGQGDTGELFF
len: 14; abundance: few; v_gene: TRBV28; d_gene: NA; j_gene: TRBJ2-5; CDR3nt: TGTGCCAGCTCTTTACGGAGTTACCAAGAGACCCAGTACTTC; CDR3aa: CASSLRSYQETQYF
len: 15; abundance: NA; v_gene: TRBV12-3/TRBV12-4; d_gene: NA; j_gene: TRBJ1-3; CDR3nt: TGTGCCAGCACCTTGGGACGGAACTCTGGAAACACCATATATTTT; CDR3aa: CASTLGRNSGNTIYF
len: 16; abundance: NA; v_gene: TRBV15; d_gene: NA; j_gene: TRBJ2-1; CDR3nt: TGTGCCACCAGCAGAGGGGATTTAAGCTCCTACAATGAGCAGTTCTTC; CDR3aa: CATSRGDLSSYNEQFF
len: 13; abundance: NA; v_gene: TRBV6-1; d_gene: NA; j_gene: TRBJ1-1; CDR3nt: TGTGCCAGCACCACCGACGGTCACACTGAAGCTTTCTTT; CDR3aa: CASTTDGHTEAFF
len: 15; abundance: few; v_gene: TRBV6-5; d_gene: TRBD2; j_gene: TRBJ2-7; CDR3nt: TGTGCCAGCAGTATCGGGACTAGCGGGAGGTACGAGCAGTACTTC; CDR3aa: CASSIGTSGRYEQYF
len: 17; abundance: once; v_gene: TRBV7-2; d_gene: NA; j_gene: TRBJ1-5; CDR3nt: TGTGCCAGCAGCTTAGCGCTACGGGGGCAAGGCAATCAGCCCCAGCATTTT; CDR3aa: CASSLALRGQGNQPQHF
len: 13; abundance: few; v_gene: TRBV10-1; d_gene: NA; j_gene: TRBJ2-1; CDR3nt: TGCGCCAGCAGATCAGACCCCTACAATGAGCAGTTCTTC; CDR3aa: CASRSDPYNEQFF
len: 13; abundance: NA; v_gene: TRBV7-9; d_gene: NA; j_gene: TRBJ2-2; CDR3nt: TGTGCCAGCAGCCTGCAGGGCACCGAGGAGCTGTTTTTT; CDR3aa: CASSLQGTEELFF
len: 11; abundance: NA; v_gene: TRBV6-5; d_gene: NA; j_gene: TRBJ1-1; CDR3nt: TGTGCCAGCAAGAGGGACACTGAAGCTTTCTTT; CDR3aa: CASKRDTEAFF
len: 13; abundance: NA; v_gene: TRBV7-9; d_gene: NA; j_gene: TRBJ2-7; CDR3nt: TGTGCCAGCAGCATTGGGGGCCCCTACGAGCAGTACTTC; CDR3aa: CASSIGGPYEQYF
len: 16; abundance: NA; v_gene: TRBV5-5; d_gene: NA; j_gene: TRBJ2-2; CDR3nt: TGTGCCAGCAGCTTGGCCGGGGGAGCGAACACCGGGGAGCTGTTTTTT; CDR3aa: CASSLAGGANTGELFF
len: 16; abundance: NA; v_gene: TRBV7-6; d_gene: TRBD1; j_gene: TRBJ2-7; CDR3nt: TGTGCCAGCAGCCCACTGGGACAGACACTAACCTACGAGCAGTACTTC; CDR3aa: CASSPLGQTLTYEQYF
len: 15; abundance: NA; v_gene: TRBV5-1; d_gene: TRBD1; j_gene: TRBJ1-1; CDR3nt: TGCGCCAGCAGCTCAGGGTCAACAGGGGGCACTGAAGCTTTCTTT; CDR3aa: CASSSGSTGGTEAFF
len: 14; abundance: many; v_gene: TRBV6-1; d_gene: TRBD1; j_gene: TRBJ1-2; CDR3nt: TGTGCCAGCAGTGACGGGACAGCTAACTATGGCTACACCTTC; CDR3aa: CASSDGTANYGYTF
len: 13; abundance: NA; v_gene: TRBV6-6; d_gene: TRBD1; j_gene: TRBJ1-1; CDR3nt: TGTGCCAGCAGAGGGACAGGGGACACTGAAACTTTCTTT; CDR3aa: CASRGTGDTETFF
len: 15; abundance: NA; v_gene: TRBV6-2/TRBV6-3; d_gene: NA; j_gene: TRBJ1-1; CDR3nt: TGTGCCAGCAGCCCCGTCAGAGGAAGGAACACTGAAGCTTTCTTT; CDR3aa: CASSPVRGRNTEAFF
len: 14; abundance: NA; v_gene: TRBV18; d_gene: TRBD1; j_gene: TRBJ1-2; CDR3nt: TGTGCCAGCTCACCTGGGACAGAAAGGGATGGCTACACCTTC; CDR3aa: CASSPGTERDGYTF
len: 17; abundance: NA; v_gene: TRBV10-3; d_gene: TRBD2; j_gene: TRBJ2-3; CDR3nt: TGTGCCATCAGGAGTTCCGGACTAGCGGGAGGCACAGATACGCAGTATTTT; CDR3aa: CAIRSSGLAGGTDTQYF
len: 18; abundance: NA; v_gene: TRBV6-5; d_gene: NA; j_gene: TRBJ2-7; CDR3nt: TGTGCCAGCAGTCACGACCCGCGAAAGGCCCTAAGCTCCTACGAGCAGTACTTC; CDR3aa: CASSHDPRKALSSYEQYF
len: 13; abundance: NA; v_gene: TRBV30; d_gene: NA; j_gene: TRBJ1-5; CDR3nt: TGTGCCTGGAGTGTAAGCAGGGATCAGCCCCAGCATTTT; CDR3aa: CAWSVSRDQPQHF
len: 16; abundance: NA; v_gene: TRBV14; d_gene: NA; j_gene: TRBJ2-7; CDR3nt: TGTGCCAGCAGCCAGGGCTCACAGGCCTCCGGGTACGAGCAGTACTTC; CDR3aa: CASSQGSQASGYEQYF
len: 20; abundance: once; v_gene: TRBV4-2; d_gene: TRBD2; j_gene: TRBJ2-3; CDR3nt: TGTGCCAGCAGCCAGGAACTGGGCGGTAGCGGGAGAATCAGCACAGATACGCAGTATTTT; CDR3aa: CASSQELGGSGRISTDTQYF
len: 13; abundance: NA; v_gene: TRBV27; d_gene: NA; j_gene: TRBJ2-2; CDR3nt: TGTGCCAGCAGTTCAGGGAACACCGGGGAGCTGTTTTTT; CDR3aa: CASSSGNTGELFF
len: 13; abundance: NA; v_gene: TRBV6-4; d_gene: NA; j_gene: TRBJ1-5; CDR3nt: TGTGCCAGCAGTGACTCCAGCAATCAGCCCCAGCATTTT; CDR3aa: CASSDSSNQPQHF
len: 17; abundance: once; v_gene: TRBV5-1; d_gene: NA; j_gene: TRBJ2-7; CDR3nt: TGCGCCAGCAGCCCCACAACCACCCGGGACGGAGGAGGCGAGCAGTACTTC; CDR3aa: CASSPTTTRDGGGEQYF
len: 18; abundance: few; v_gene: TRBV28; d_gene: NA; j_gene: TRBJ1-5; CDR3nt: TGTGCCAGCAATGGCCGAAAGGGAGGTGGACGGGTCAATCAGCCCCAGCATTTT; CDR3aa: CASNGRKGGGRVNQPQHF
len: 15; abundance: medium-sized; v_gene: TRBV6-6; d_gene: NA; j_gene: TRBJ1-1; CDR3nt: TGTGCCAGCAGTCTAATCACAGGCCCCAACACTGAAGCTTTCTTT; CDR3aa: CASSLITGPNTEAFF
len: 14; abundance: few; v_gene: TRBV10-3; d_gene: TRBD1; j_gene: TRBJ2-7; CDR3nt: TGTGCCTCCCTGGGACAGGATAGCTCCTACGAGCAGTACTTC; CDR3aa: CASLGQDSSYEQYF
len: 13; abundance: NA; v_gene: TRBV28; d_gene: NA; j_gene: TRBJ2-4; CDR3nt: TGTGCCAGCAGTTTCGGTGGCCGTGGTATTCAGTACTTC; CDR3aa: CASSFGGRGIQYF
len: 12; abundance: few; v_gene: TRBV7-9; d_gene: NA; j_gene: TRBJ1-6; CDR3nt: TGTGCCAGCAGCTTTTCCAATTCACCCCTCCACTTT; CDR3aa: CASSFSNSPLHF
len: 14; abundance: NA; v_gene: TRBV27; d_gene: TRBD1; j_gene: TRBJ2-7; CDR3nt: TGTGCCAGCAGTTCCGGACAGGGGGCAGCCGAGCAGTACTTC; CDR3aa: CASSSGQGAAEQYF
len: 13; abundance: NA; v_gene: TRBV30; d_gene: NA; j_gene: TRBJ1-1; CDR3nt: TGTGCCTGGAGTGGGACGGCGAACACTGAAGCTTTCTTT; CDR3aa: CAWSGTANTEAFF
len: 11; abundance: few; v_gene: TRBV29-1; d_gene: NA; j_gene: TRBJ2-1; CDR3nt: TGCAGCTTCCCTCAGGGGCATGAGCAGTTCTTC; CDR3aa: CSFPQGHEQFF